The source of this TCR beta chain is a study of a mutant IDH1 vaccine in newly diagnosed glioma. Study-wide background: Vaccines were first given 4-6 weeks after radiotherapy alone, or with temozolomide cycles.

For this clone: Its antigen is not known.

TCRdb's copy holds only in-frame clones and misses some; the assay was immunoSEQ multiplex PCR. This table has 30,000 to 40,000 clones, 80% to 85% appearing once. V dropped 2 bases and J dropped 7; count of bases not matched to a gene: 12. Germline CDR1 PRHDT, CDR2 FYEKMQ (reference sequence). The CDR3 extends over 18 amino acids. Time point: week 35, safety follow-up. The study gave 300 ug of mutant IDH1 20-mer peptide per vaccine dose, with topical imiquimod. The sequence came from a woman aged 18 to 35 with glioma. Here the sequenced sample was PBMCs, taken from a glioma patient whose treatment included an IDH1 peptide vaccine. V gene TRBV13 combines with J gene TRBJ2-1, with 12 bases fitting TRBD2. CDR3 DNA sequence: TGTGCCAGCAGCTTATGGGCTAGCGGGGGGGCAGTGGGTAATGAGCAGTTCTTC. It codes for CASSLWASGGAVGNEQFF.